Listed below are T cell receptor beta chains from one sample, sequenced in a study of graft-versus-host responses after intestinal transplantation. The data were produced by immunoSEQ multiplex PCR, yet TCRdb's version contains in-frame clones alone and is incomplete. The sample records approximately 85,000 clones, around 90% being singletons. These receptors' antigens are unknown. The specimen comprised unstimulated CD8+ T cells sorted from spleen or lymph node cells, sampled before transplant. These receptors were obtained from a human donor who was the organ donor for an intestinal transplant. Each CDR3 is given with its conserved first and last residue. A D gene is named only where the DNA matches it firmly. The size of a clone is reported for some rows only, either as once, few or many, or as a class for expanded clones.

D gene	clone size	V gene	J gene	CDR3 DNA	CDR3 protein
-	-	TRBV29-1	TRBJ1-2	TGCAGCGTTGAACCGTTAAGCTATGGCTACACCTTC	CSVEPLSYGYTF
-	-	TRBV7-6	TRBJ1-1	TGTGCCAGCAGCTTTGGGGGAGGGACTGAAGCTTTCTTT	CASSFGGGTEAFF
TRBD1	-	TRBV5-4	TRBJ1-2	TGTGCCAGCAGCTCCAGTGGAGGGGGCGCTTACTATGGCTACACCTTC	CASSSSGGGAYYGYTF
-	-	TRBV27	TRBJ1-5	TGTGCCAGCAGTTTACGGGGGAGCAATCAGCCCCAGCATTTT	CASSLRGSNQPQHF
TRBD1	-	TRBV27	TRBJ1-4	TGTGCCAGCAGTACCATCCGGGACAGGGGCCCCCGGAATGAAAAACTGTTTTTT	CASSTIRDRGPRNEKLFF
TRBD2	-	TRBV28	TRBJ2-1	TGTGCCAGCAGTTCGCGGACTAGCGGTACTATATACAATGAGCAGTTCTTC	CASSSRTSGTIYNEQFF
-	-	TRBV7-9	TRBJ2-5	TGTGCCAGCAGATTGTATGAGACCCAGTACTTC	CASRLYETQYF
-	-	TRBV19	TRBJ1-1	TGTGCCAGTACCGTGGGGGGGCCGGGGAACACTGAAGCTTTCTTT	CASTVGGPGNTEAFF
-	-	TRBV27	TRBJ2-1	TGTGCCAGCCGAGTTTCGGCGGGCCTGGGCGATGAGCAGTTCTTC	CASRVSAGLGDEQFF
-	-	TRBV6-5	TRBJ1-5	TGTGCCAGCAGTTACGAGGCCGGGAATCAGCCCCAGCATTTT	CASSYEAGNQPQHF
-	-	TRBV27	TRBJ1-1	TGTGCCAGCAGTCCCGAGTTGAACACTGAAGCTTTCTTT	CASSPELNTEAFF
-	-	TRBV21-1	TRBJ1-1	TGTGCCAGCAGCAAAGTCACAGGGGAAGGGGGCACTGAAGCTTTCTTT	CASSKVTGEGGTEAFF
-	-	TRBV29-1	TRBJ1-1	TGCAGCGTTGAAGATGATCTGGAAGCTTTCTTT	CSVEDDLEAFF
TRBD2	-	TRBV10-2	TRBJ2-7	TGCGCCAGCAGTGATCTCGGACTAGCGCCATCCTACGAGCAGTACTTC	CASSDLGLAPSYEQYF
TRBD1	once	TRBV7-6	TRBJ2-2	TGTGCCAGCAGCTGGACAGGGGAGAACACCGGGGAGCTGTTTTTT	CASSWTGENTGELFF
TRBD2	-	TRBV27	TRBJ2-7	TGTGCCAGCAGTTTATTGGCTAGCGGGAGTTACGAGCAGTACTTC	CASSLLASGSYEQYF
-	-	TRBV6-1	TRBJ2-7	TGTGCCAGCAGTCCCCCCGGGGGTCTTCCCTACGAGCAGTACTTC	CASSPPGGLPYEQYF
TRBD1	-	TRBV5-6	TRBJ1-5	TGTGCCAGCAGCAAGGGGGCCACAATCGATCAGCCCCAGCATTTT	CASSKGATIDQPQHF
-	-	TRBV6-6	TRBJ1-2	TGTTCCAGCAGTGCGGGAGGAAAGACCTATGGCTACACCTTC	CSSSAGGKTYGYTF
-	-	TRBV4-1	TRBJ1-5	TGCGCCAGCAGCCAACTCGGCCGTGGCCCGGCCCAGCATTTT	CASSQLGRGPAQHF
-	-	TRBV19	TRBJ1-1	TGTGCCAGTACCAGAACTTCAGGGTCCACTGAAGCTTTCTTT	CASTRTSGSTEAFF
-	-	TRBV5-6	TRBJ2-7	TGTGCCAGCAGCTTGGGCTACGAGCAGTACTTC	CASSLGYEQYF
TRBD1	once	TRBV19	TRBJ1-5	TGTGCCAGTAGTCCTCAGGGGGTATTTCAGCCCCAGCATTTT	CASSPQGVFQPQHF